This TCR beta chain stems from a study of blood T cells in healthy people across ages. It was with a sample-barcoded 5' primer and a J-beta primer mix that a second PCR of roughly 7 to 12 cycles was run. One entry per CDR3 protein results from TCRdb running MiXCR on the 5' RACE reads. Of about 780,000 distinct CDR3 sequences in the sample, around a quarter were seen once. This clonotype was recorded a few times. The CDR3 covers 15 residues. Trimming removed 4 bases from V and 0 bases from J, with 10 bases in between. CDR1 and CDR2 from the germline V gene are MNHEY and SVGEGT. The sample was also reused in another study, on T cells of mothers and their children. From that paper: RNA was extracted, and all of it went into cDNA synthesis at about 1.6 ug per 15 ul. It was related mother-child pairs that showed slightly higher overlap than unrelated pairs, without reaching significance.

The V and J genes are TRBV6-2 or TRBV6-3 and TRBJ1-5, with a weak D call TRBD1 (6 bases). The clonotype comes from a boy aged 10-17 years in good health. The material sequenced was blood. The CDR3 here is CASSSDRNSNQPQHF. Written as DNA, the CDR3 is TGTGCCAGCAGTTCCGACAGGAATAGCAATCAGCCCCAGCATTTT.